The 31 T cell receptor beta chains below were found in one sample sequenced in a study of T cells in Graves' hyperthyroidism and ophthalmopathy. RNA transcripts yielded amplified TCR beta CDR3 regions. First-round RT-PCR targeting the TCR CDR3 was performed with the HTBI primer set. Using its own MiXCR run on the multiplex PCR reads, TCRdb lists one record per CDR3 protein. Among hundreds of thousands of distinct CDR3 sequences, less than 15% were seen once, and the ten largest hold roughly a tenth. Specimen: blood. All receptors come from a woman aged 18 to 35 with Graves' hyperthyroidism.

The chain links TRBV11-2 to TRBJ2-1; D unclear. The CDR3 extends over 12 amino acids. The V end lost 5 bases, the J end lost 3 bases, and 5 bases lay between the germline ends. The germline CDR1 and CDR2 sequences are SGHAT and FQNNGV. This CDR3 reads CASSKGYNEQFF. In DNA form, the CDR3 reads TGTGCCAGCAGCAAAGGCTACAATGAGCAGTTCTTC.

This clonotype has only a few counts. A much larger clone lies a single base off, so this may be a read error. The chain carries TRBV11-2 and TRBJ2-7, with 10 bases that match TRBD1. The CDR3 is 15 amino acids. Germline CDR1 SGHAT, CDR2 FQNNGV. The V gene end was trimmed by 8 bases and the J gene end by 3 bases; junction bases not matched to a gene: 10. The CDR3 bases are TGTGCCAGCGGCCCCTGGACAGGGGGAGACTACGAGCAGTACTTC. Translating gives CASGPWTGGDYEQYF.

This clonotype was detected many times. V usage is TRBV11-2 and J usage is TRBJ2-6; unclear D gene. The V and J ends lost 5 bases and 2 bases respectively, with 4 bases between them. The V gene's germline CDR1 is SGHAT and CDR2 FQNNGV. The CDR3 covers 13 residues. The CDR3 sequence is CASSVPGANVLTF. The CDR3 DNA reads TGTGCCAGCAGCGTCCCTGGGGCCAACGTCCTGACTTTC.

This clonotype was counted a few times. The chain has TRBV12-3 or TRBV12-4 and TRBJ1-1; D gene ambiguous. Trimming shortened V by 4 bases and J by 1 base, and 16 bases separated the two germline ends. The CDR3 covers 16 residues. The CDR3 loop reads CASSSFVRRENTEAFF. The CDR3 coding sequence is TGTGCCAGCAGTTCCTTTGTGCGGCGGGAGAACACTGAAGCTTTCTTT.

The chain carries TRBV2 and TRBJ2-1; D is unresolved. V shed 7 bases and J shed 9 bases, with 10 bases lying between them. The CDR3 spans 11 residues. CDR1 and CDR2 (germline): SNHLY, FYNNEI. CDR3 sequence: CASKDPREQFF. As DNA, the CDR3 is TGTGCCAGCAAGGACCCGCGTGAGCAGTTCTTC.

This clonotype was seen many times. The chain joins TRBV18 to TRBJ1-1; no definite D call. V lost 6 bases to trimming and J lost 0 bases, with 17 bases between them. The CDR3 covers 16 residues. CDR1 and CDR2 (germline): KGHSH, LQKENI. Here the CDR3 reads CASSPTSGPLNTEAFF. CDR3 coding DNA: TGTGCCAGCTCCCCTACCTCCGGTCCGTTGAACACTGAAGCTTTCTTT.

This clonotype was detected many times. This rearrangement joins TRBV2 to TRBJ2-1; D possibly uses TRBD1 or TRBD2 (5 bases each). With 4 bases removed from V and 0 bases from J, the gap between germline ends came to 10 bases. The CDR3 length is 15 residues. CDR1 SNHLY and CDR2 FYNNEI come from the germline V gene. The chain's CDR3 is CASSGDVSSYNEQFF. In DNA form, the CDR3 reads TGTGCCAGCAGTGGGGACGTAAGCTCCTACAATGAGCAGTTCTTC.

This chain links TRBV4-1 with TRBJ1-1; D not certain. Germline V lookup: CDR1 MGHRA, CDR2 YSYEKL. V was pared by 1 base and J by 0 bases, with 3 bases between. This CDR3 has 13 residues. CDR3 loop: CASSQAVNTEAFF. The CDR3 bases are TGCGCCAGCAGCCAAGCAGTGAACACTGAAGCTTTCTTT.

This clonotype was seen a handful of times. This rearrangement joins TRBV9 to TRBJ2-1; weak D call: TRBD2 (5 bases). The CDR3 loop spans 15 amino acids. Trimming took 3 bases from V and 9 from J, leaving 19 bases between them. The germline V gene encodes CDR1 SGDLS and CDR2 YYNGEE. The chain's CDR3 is CASSALPTRSGEQFF. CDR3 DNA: TGTGCCAGCAGCGCCTTACCTACTAGATCTGGTGAGCAGTTCTTC.

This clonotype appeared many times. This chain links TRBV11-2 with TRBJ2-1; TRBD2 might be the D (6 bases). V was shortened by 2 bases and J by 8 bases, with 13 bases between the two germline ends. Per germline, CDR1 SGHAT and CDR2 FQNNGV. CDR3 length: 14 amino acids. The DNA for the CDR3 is TGTGCCAGCAGCTTACTGGGGGGATATGATGAGCAGTTCTTC. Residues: CASSLLGGYDEQFF.

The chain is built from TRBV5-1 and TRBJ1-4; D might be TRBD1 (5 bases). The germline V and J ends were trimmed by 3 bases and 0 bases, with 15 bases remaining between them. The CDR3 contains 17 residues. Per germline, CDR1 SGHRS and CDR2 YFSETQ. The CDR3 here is CASSSDPTGPTNEKLFF. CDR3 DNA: TGCGCCAGCAGCTCGGACCCCACAGGACCAACTAATGAAAAACTGTTTTTT.

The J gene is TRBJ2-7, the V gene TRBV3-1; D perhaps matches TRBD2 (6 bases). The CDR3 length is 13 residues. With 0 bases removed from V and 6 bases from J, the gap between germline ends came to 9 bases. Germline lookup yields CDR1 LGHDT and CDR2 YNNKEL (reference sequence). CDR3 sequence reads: CASSQESGLEQYF. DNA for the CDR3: TGTGCCAGCAGCCAAGAGAGCGGGCTCGAGCAGTACTTC.

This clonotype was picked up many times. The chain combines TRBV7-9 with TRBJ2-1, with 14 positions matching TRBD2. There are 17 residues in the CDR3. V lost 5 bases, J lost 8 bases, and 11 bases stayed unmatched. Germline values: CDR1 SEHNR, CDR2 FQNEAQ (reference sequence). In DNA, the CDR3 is TGTGCCAGCAGCGGGGGACTAGCGGGAGCGGATTGGCATGAGCAGTTCTTC. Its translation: CASSGGLAGADWHEQFF.

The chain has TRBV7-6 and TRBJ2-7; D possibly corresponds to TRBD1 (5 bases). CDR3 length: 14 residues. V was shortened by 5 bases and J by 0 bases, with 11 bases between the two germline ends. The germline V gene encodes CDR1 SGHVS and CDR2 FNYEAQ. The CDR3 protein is CASSPDTHSYEQYF. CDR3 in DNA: TGTGCCAGCAGCCCGGACACCCACTCCTACGAGCAGTACTTC.

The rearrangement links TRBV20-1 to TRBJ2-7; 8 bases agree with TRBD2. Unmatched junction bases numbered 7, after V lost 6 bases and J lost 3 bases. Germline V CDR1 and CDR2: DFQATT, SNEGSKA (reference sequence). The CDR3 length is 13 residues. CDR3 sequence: CSAGRAGFYEQYF. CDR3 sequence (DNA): TGCAGTGCCGGGAGGGCCGGGTTCTACGAGCAGTACTTC.

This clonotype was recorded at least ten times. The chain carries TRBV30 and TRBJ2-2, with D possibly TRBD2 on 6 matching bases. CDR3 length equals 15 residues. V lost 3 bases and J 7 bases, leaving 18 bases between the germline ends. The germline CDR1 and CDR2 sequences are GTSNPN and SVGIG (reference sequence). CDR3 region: CAWSPEDGGDGELFF. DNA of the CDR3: TGTGCCTGGAGCCCTGAGGACGGGGGTGACGGGGAGCTGTTTTTT.

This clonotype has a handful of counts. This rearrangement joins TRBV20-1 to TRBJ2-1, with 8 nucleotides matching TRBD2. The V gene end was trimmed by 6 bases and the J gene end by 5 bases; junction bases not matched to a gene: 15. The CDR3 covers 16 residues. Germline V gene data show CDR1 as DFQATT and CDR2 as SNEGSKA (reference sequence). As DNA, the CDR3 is TGCAGTGCGCCGGAGGTCTCGGGAGGGTCTCACAATGAGCAGTTCTTC. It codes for CSAPEVSGGSHNEQFF.

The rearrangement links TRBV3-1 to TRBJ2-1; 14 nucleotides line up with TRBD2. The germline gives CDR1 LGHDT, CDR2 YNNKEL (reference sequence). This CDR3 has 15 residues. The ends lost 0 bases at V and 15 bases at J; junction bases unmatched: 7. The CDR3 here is CASSQDWGLAGERFF. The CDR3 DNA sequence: TGTGCCAGCAGCCAAGATTGGGGACTAGCGGGAGAACGGTTCTTC.

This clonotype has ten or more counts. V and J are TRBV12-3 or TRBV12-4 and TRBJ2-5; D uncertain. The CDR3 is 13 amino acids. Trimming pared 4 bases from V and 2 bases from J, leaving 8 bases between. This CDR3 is CASSWYSQETQYF. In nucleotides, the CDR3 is TGTGCCAGCAGTTGGTACAGTCAAGAGACCCAGTACTTC.

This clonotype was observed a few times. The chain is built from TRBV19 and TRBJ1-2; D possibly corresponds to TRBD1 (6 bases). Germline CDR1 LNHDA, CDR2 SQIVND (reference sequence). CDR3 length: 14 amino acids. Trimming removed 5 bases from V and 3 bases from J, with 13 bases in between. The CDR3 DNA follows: TGTGCCAGTAGTGTCTCGGACAGTTACTATGGCTACACCTTC. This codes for CASSVSDSYYGYTF. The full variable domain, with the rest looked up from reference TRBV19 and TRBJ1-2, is DGGITQSPKYLFRKEGQNVTLSCEQNLNHDAMYWYRQDPGQGLRLIYYSQIVNDFQKGDIAEGYSVSREKKESFPLTVTSAQKNPTAFYLCASSVSDSYYGYTFGSGTRLTVV.

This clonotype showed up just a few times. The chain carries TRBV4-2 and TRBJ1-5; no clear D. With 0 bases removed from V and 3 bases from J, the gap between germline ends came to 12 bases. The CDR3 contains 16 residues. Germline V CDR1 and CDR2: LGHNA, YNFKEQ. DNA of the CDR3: TGTGCCAGCAGCCAAGATAGGAGAGGGTCCAATCAGCCCCAGCATTTT. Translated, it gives CASSQDRRGSNQPQHF.

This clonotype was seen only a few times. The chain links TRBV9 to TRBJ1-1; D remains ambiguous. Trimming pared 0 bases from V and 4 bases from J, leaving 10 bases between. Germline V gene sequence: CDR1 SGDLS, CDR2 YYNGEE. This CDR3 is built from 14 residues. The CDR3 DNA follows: TGTGCCAGCAGCGTAGATGGGATAATCACTGAAGCTTTCTTT. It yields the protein CASSVDGIITEAFF. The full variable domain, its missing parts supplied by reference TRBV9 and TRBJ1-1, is DSGVTQTPKHLITATGQRVTLRCSPRSGDLSVYWYQQSLDQGLQFLIQYYNGEERAKGNILERFSAQQFPDLHSELNLSSLELGDSALYFCASSVDGIITEAFFGQGTRLTVV.

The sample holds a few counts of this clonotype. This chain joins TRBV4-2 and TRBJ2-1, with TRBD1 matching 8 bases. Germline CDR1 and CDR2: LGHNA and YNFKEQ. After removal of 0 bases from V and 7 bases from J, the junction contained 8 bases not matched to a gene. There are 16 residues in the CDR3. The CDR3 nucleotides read TGTGCCAGCAGCCAAGATTTGGGACGACAGGGGAATGAGCAGTTCTTC. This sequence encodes CASSQDLGRQGNEQFF.

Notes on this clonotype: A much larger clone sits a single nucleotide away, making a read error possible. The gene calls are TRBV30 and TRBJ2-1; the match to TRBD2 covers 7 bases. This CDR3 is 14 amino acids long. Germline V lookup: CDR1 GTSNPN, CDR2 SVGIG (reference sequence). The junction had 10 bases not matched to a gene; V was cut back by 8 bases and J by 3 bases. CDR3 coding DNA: TGTGCCCGGACCTACAGCGGGAACTACAATGAGCAGTTCTTC. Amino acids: CARTYSGNYNEQFF.

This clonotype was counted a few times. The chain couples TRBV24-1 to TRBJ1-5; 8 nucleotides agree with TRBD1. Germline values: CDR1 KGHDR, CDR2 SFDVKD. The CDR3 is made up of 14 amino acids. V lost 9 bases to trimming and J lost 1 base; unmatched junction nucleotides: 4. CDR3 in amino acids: CATGDRGSNQPQHF. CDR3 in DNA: TGTGCCACCGGAGACAGGGGAAGCAATCAGCCCCAGCATTTT.

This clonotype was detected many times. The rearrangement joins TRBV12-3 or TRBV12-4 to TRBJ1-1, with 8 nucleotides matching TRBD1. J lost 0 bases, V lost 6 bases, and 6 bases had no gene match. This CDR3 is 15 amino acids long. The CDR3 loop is CASSRGTGMNTEAFF. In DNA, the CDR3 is TGTGCCAGCAGCAGAGGGACAGGTATGAACACTGAAGCTTTCTTT.

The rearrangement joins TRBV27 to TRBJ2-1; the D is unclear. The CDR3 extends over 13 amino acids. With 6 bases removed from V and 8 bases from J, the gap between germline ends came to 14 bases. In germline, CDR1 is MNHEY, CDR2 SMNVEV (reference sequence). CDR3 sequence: CASSPFMLDEQFF. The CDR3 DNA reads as TGTGCCAGCAGCCCGTTCATGTTGGATGAGCAGTTCTTC.

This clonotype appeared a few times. Here the CDR3 reads CASSYPGSSGTDTQYF. The CDR3 DNA reads as TGTGCCAGCAGCTACCCCGGAAGTAGCGGCACAGATACGCAGTATTTT. The rearrangement joins TRBV13 to TRBJ2-3; maybe TRBD2 (5 bases). Germline V gene sequence: CDR1 PRHDT, CDR2 FYEKMQ (reference sequence). Deletions cut 4 bases from V and 1 base from J, with 15 bases between. The CDR3 sequence is 16 residues long. The full variable domain, completed using reference TRBV13 and TRBJ2-3, is AAGVIQSPRHLIKEKRETATLKCYPIPRHDTVYWYQQGPGQDPQFLISFYEKMQSDKGSIPDRFSAQQFSDYHSELNMSSLELGDSALYFCASSYPGSSGTDTQYFGPGTRLTVL.

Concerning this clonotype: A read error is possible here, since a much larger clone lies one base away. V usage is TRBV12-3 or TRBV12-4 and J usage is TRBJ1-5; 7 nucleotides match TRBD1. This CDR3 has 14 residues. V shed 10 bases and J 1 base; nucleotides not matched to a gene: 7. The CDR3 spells CATPPTGSNQPQHF. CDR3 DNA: TGTGCCACCCCCCCGACAGGGAGCAATCAGCCCCAGCATTTT.

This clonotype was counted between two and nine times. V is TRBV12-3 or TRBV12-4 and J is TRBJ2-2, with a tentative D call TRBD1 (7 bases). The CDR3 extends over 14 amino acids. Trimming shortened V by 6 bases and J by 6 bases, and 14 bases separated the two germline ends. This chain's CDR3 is CASRGQGGSGELFF. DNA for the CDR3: TGTGCCAGCAGAGGGCAGGGGGGCTCCGGGGAGCTGTTTTTT.

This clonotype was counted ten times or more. The DNA for the CDR3 is TGTGCCAGCAGCTTAGGGGGTAGCAAGGCCAAAAACATTCAGTACTTC. Its translation: CASSLGGSKAKNIQYF. This chain uses TRBV7-2 with TRBJ2-4, with D unclear. Trimming left V 1 base short and J 1 base short, with 11 bases between. Germline V gene data show CDR1 as SGHTA and CDR2 as FQGNSA. The CDR3 is 16 amino acids.